These T cell receptor beta chains were read from a single sample in a study of CD8 T cells in Susac syndrome. Via MiXCR, TCRdb re-called the immunoSEQ multiplex PCR reads, giving one row per CDR3 protein. This sample yields approximately 110,000 distinct CDR3 sequences, of which over 90% are seen a single time; over 0.3% belongs to the top ten. The sequencing sample was made of CD8+ T cells from PBMCs. The receptors come from a human donor with multiple sclerosis. Each CDR3 is given without its conserved first and last residue. The D gene is left open where the match is weak.

d_call,v_call,cdr3_aa
TRBD1,TRBV10-1,ASPGRGQGVKPQH
TRBD2,TRBV25-1,ASRRGAGAGNEQF
.,TRBV12-3/TRBV12-4,ASSSEEEGTYNEQF
.,TRBV7-9,ASSFEVGATTDTQY
.,TRBV25-1,ASGNYGYT
.,TRBV10-3,AISDETGELF
TRBD1,TRBV27,ASSSDRVLQF
TRBD1,TRBV11-2,ASSLMGQGARMNTEAF
.,TRBV25-1,ASSDRADTEAF
.,TRBV24-1,ATSDLNPLKQGTGANVLT
.,TRBV29-1,SVVSTGELF
.,TRBV30,AWSEAGPNYGYT
.,TRBV28,ASSFATSGANTGELF